The 24 T cell receptor beta chains below come from one sample, sequenced in a study of vaccination and CD4 T cells after COVID-19. With the Oncomine TCR Beta short-read assay, DNA from cultured CD4+ T cells was sequenced. MiXCR, applied by TCRdb to the PCR reads, yields one record per CDR3 protein. The data show about 15,000 distinct CDR3 sequences, with around 50% seen just once and about 12% held by the top ten. For these receptors, no antigen is known. Treatment specified: approximately nine-day PBMC culture with coronavirus spike peptide pools or control peptides (ViraFEST assay). Sequencing was carried out using CD4+ T cells from blood, cultured in vitro. The receptors come from a human donor who had recovered from COVID-19.

The CDR3 here is CAWSRRSSSYNEQFF. In DNA form, the CDR3 reads TGTGCCTGGAGTAGGCGGTCTAGCTCCTACAATGAGCAGTTCTTC. The chain carries TRBV30 and TRBJ2-1; D call uncertain. CDR3 length equals 15 residues. Germline V gene data show CDR1 as GTSNPN and CDR2 as SVGIG (reference sequence). Trimming left V 2 bases short and J 0 bases short, with 11 bases between.

Only a few counts were recorded for this clonotype. V is TRBV27 and J is TRBJ1-2, with TRBD1 identical over 11 bases. Germline assignment: CDR1 MNHEY and CDR2 SMNVEV (reference sequence). The CDR3 has 13 residues. V was pared by 4 bases and J by 8 bases, with 3 bases of the junction left unmatched. The chain's CDR3 is CASSWGTGGGYTF. The DNA of the CDR3 is TGTGCCAGCAGTTGGGGGACAGGGGGAGGCTACACCTTC.

This clonotype came up once. This chain connects TRBV19 to TRBJ2-5; TRBD1 or TRBD2 may be the D gene (5 bases each). CDR3 size: 13 residues. V lost 3 bases, J lost 6 bases, and 11 bases lay in between. Germline V CDR1 and CDR2: LNHDA, SQIVND (reference sequence). The CDR3 protein is CASSMGKGQTQYF. For the CDR3, the DNA is TGTGCCAGTAGTATGGGGAAGGGACAGACCCAGTACTTC.

The gene calls are TRBV20-1 and TRBJ2-2; TRBD1 agrees at 7 bases. The CDR3 has 16 amino acids. After removal of 0 bases from V and 6 bases from J, the junction contained 10 bases not matched to a gene. The germline gives CDR1 DFQATT, CDR2 SNEGSKA (reference sequence). CDR3 nucleotide sequence: TGCAGTGCTAGAGATGGGAGACAGGGCTGGGCCGGGGAGCTGTTTTTT. Translated: CSARDGRQGWAGELFF.

The CDR3 nucleotides are TGTGCCATCAGCGCCTCCCGGGACGGATCCACAGATACGCAGTATTTT. It translates to CAISASRDGSTDTQYF. The chain recombines TRBV10-3 with TRBJ2-3, with D possibly called TRBD1 or TRBD2 (5 bases each). Germline lookup yields CDR1 ENHRY and CDR2 SYGVKD. V was shortened by 6 bases and J by 2 bases, with 18 bases between the two germline ends. The CDR3 covers 16 residues.

This clonotype occurred once. The V and J genes are TRBV25-1 and TRBJ2-3; D may match TRBD1 or TRBD2 (5 bases each). The CDR3 covers 19 residues. V shed 4 bases and J shed 4 bases, with 27 bases lying between them. From germline, CDR1 is MGHDK and CDR2 SYGVNS. The CDR3 bases are TGTGCCAGCAGTGGCCGGGACGCCCCTCAAACCCGGGGCGCAGATACGCAGTATTTT. As protein: CASSGRDAPQTRGADTQYF.

This clonotype turned up a few times. The rearrangement links TRBV27 to TRBJ1-2, with D hard to call. This CDR3 region has 13 residues. Germline V CDR1 and CDR2: MNHEY, SMNVEV (reference sequence). V dropped 3 bases and J dropped 3 bases, with 8 bases sitting between them. DNA of the CDR3: TGTGCCAGCAGTTTCGAGCCGGACTATGGCTACACCTTC. Its translation: CASSFEPDYGYTF.

This clonotype was observed a few times. The rearrangement links TRBV7-9 to TRBJ1-2, with a weak D call TRBD1 (6 bases). The germline V and J ends were trimmed by 0 bases and 4 bases, with 15 bases remaining between them. The CDR3 is 16 residues long. In germline, CDR1 is SEHNR, CDR2 FQNEAQ (reference sequence). The CDR3 sequence: CASSLAGTQGSYGYTF. CDR3 nucleotides: TGTGCCAGCAGCTTAGCGGGTACCCAGGGGAGCTATGGCTACACCTTC.

With respect to this clonotype: Because the CDR3's place on the DNA is in doubt, the DNA is left out and the CDR3 is given as listed by TCRdb. This chain links TRBV7-2 with TRBJ1-1. Ends included, the CDR3 has 23 residues. Germline-derived CDR1 and CDR2 are SGHTA and FQGNSA. This chain's CDR3 is CASTNQTSMYLCASSLLTSEAFF.

The genes are TRBV11-2 and TRBJ2-3; 8 nucleotides align to TRBD2. Germline CDR1 SGHAT, CDR2 FQNNGV. The CDR3 length is 15 residues. V lost 5 bases to trimming and J lost 0 bases; unmatched junction nucleotides: 4. CDR3 bases: TGTGCCAGCAGCCCCTGGACTAGCAGCACAGATACGCAGTATTTT. As protein: CASSPWTSSTDTQYF.

This chain uses TRBV27 with TRBJ2-7; TRBD2 might be the D (6 bases). V lost 4 bases and J 5 bases, leaving 21 bases between the germline ends. CDR3 size: 16 residues. Germline lookup yields CDR1 MNHEY and CDR2 SMNVEV (reference sequence). The CDR3 coding sequence is TGTGCCAGCAGTTCACCCAGTCGGAGGGCGGGCCACGAGCAGTACTTC. Translating gives CASSSPSRRAGHEQYF.

This clonotype was observed a few times. The genes are TRBV5-8 and TRBJ2-2, with TRBD1 matching 10 bases. Germline V gene lookup returns CDR1 SGHTS and CDR2 YDEGEE. V was pared by 1 base and J by 7 bases, with 7 bases of the junction left unmatched. This CDR3 contains 16 residues. The CDR3 DNA follows: TGTGCCAGCAGCTTGCGCGACAGGGGGCGTGTCGGGGAGCTGTTTTTT. Translating it yields CASSLRDRGRVGELFF. Supplemented by reference TRBV5-8 and TRBJ2-2, the full variable domain reads EAGVTQSPTHLIKTRGQQATLRCSPISGHTSVYWYQQALGLGLQFLLWYDEGEERNRGNFPPRFSGRQFPNYSSELNVNALELEDSALYLCASSLRDRGRVGELFFGEGSRLTVL.

This clonotype was seen only a few times. The V gene is TRBV20-1, the J gene TRBJ2-3; D not certain. V gave up 5 bases and J gave up 2 bases, with 11 bases separating them. This CDR3 has 13 amino acids. Germline V lookup: CDR1 DFQATT, CDR2 SNEGSKA (reference sequence). This CDR3 reads CSAPGRATDTQYF. CDR3 nucleotide sequence: TGCAGTGCTCCTGGCCGGGCCACAGATACGCAGTATTTT.

This clonotype was found a few times. The chain is built from TRBV15 and TRBJ2-2; maybe TRBD2 (6 bases). The germline gives CDR1 LNHNV, CDR2 YYDKDF (reference sequence). The CDR3 is 19 amino acids. With 0 bases removed from V and 5 bases from J, the gap between germline ends came to 22 bases. CDR3 loop: CATSRDLPSGVTGTGELFF. The DNA of the CDR3 is TGTGCCACCAGCAGAGATTTGCCATCGGGAGTGACGGGAACCGGGGAGCTGTTTTTT.

CDR3 loop: CASSRSGLAGAYEQYF. Here the CDR3 DNA reads TGTGCCAGCAGTCGCTCCGGACTAGCGGGGGCCTACGAGCAGTACTTC. The V gene is TRBV6-1, the J gene TRBJ2-1, with 13 positions matching TRBD2. The J call is in doubt because the DNA end fits TRBJ2-7 better. CDR1 and CDR2 (germline): MNHNS, SASEGT. The CDR3 extends over 16 amino acids.

The chain couples TRBV2 to TRBJ1-1; 7 bases are shared with TRBD1. V shed 7 bases and J 5 bases; nucleotides not matched to a gene: 7. From germline, CDR1 is SNHLY and CDR2 FYNNEI. The CDR3 covers 13 residues. The CDR3 coding sequence is TGTGCCAGCAACTTACAGGGGAGGACTGAAGCTTTCTTT. Its protein is CASNLQGRTEAFF.

V usage is TRBV14 and J usage is TRBJ2-7; tentatively, D is TRBD2 (5 bases). Trimming stripped 4 bases from V and 3 bases from J, with 13 bases between. Germline loops: CDR1 SGHDN, CDR2 FVKESK. The CDR3 sequence is 14 residues long. CDR3 region: CASSPGRGSYEQYF. CDR3 coding DNA: TGTGCCAGCAGCCCTGGCCGGGGAAGCTACGAGCAGTACTTC. Full variable domain (remainder filled in from reference TRBV14 and TRBJ2-7): EAGVTQFPSHSVIEKGQTVTLRCDPISGHDNLYWYRRVMGKEIKFLLHFVKESKQDESGMPNNRFLAERTGGTYSTLKVQPAELEDSGVYFCASSPGRGSYEQYFGPGTRLTVT.

The genes are TRBV15 and TRBJ2-1; TRBD2 matches at 10 bases. Germline V gene sequence: CDR1 LNHNV, CDR2 YYDKDF (reference sequence). The CDR3 is 17 amino acids. Losses at the gene ends were 0 bases for V and 2 bases for J; bases not matched to a gene: 4. The CDR3 DNA reads TGTGCCACCAGCAGAGATGAAAGCGGGAGGGCCTACAATGAGCAGTTCTTC. Translation gives CATSRDESGRAYNEQFF.

In its sample, this clonotype was seen a few times. The rearrangement joins TRBV6-1 to TRBJ1-2; perhaps TRBD1 as D (5 bases). The CDR3 length is 15 residues. Germline CDR1 MNHNS, CDR2 SASEGT. The germline V and J ends were trimmed by 7 bases and 2 bases, with 17 bases remaining between them. Here the CDR3 DNA reads TGTGCCAGCAATCTGGGGGGGACGACAAACTATGGCTACACCTTC. Protein: CASNLGGTTNYGYTF.

This clonotype was picked up one time. The chain links TRBV20-1 to TRBJ2-3; D possibly corresponds to TRBD2 (6 bases). Germline loops: CDR1 DFQATT, CDR2 SNEGSKA (reference sequence). The CDR3 spans 14 residues. V lost 0 bases and J 4 bases, leaving 11 bases between the germline ends. Written as DNA, the CDR3 is TGCAGTGCTAGAGATGCGGGAACGGCAGATACGCAGTATTTT. This gives the protein CSARDAGTADTQYF.

The sample holds a few counts of this clonotype. This chain links TRBV24-1 with TRBJ2-2; 7 bases line up with TRBD1. After removal of 11 bases from V and 7 bases from J, the junction contained 9 bases not matched to a gene. This CDR3 is built from 13 residues. Germline CDR1 KGHDR, CDR2 SFDVKD. This CDR3 reads CAIAAGGRGELFF. Here the CDR3 DNA reads TGTGCCATCGCGGCAGGGGGTCGCGGGGAGCTGTTTTTT.

Comment on this clonotype: Sequence at one end of the junction differs from germline and may be a read error. The V call is TRBV4-1, the J call TRBJ1-2; D gene uncertain. CDR1 MGHRA and CDR2 YSYEKL come from the germline V gene. The CDR3 is 14 amino acids. The chain's CDR3 is CASSQGGKNYGYTF. CDR3 in DNA: TGCGCCAGCAGTCAAGGCGGGAAGAACTATGGCTACACCTTC.

This clonotype is deemed large. The rearrangement links TRBV27 to TRBJ1-5; D is unclear. V was shortened by 5 bases and J by 3 bases, with 20 bases between the two germline ends. The CDR3 has 17 amino acids. Per germline, CDR1 MNHEY and CDR2 SMNVEV (reference sequence). The CDR3 nucleotides are TGTGCCAGCAGTCGGAGGATCCCCCGGGTCTTCAATCAGCCCCAGCATTTT. This gives the protein CASSRRIPRVFNQPQHF.

The rearrangement links TRBV6-1 to TRBJ1-5; D is unresolved. V was shortened by 4 bases and J by 3 bases, with 10 bases between the two germline ends. The CDR3 runs 14 residues. The V gene's germline CDR1 is MNHNS and CDR2 SASEGT. The CDR3 sequence: CASSATDSNQPQHF. The CDR3 nucleotides are TGTGCCAGCAGTGCAACAGACTCCAATCAGCCCCAGCATTTT.